This T cell receptor (beta chain) was obtained from a study of Ad26.COV2.S vaccination and SARS-CoV-2 variants. In the study overall: Administration of Ad26.COV2.S was intramuscular, either once or twice 56 days apart. Study-level points and caveats: Vaccine recipients had higher spike-specific TCR breadth than placebo recipients. Total responses of T cells may have been underestimated by the analyses of TCR breadth and depth.

With respect to this clone: The antigen remains undetermined.

V dropped 5 bases and J dropped 9; count of bases not matched to a gene: 8. Germline assignment: CDR1 SGHAT and CDR2 FQNNGV. This CDR3 contains 14 residues. Treatment described: roughly 20 received Ad26.COV2.S at low or high dose, single or two shots; several received placebo; per-sample allocation not given. The samples were gathered on day 63 after the first injection of vaccine or placebo. An 18-55-year-old adult in Boston served as donor. The repertoire was sequenced with immunoSEQ multiplex PCR; TCRdb's copy has only in-frame clones and lacks some. The data contain almost 400,000 clones, about nine tenths of them singletons.

The input for sequencing was peripheral blood, taken in a trial of Ad26.COV2.S vaccine versus placebo. The chain carries TRBV11-2 and TRBJ2-2; 8 bases match TRBD1. The receptor comes from a person between 18 and 59 years old who received the Ad26.COV2.S COVID-19 vaccine or a placebo. The CDR3 DNA reads TGTGCCAGCAGCAGGACAGGGTTGGCCCGGGAGCTGTTTTTT. The encoded protein is CASSRTGLARELFF.